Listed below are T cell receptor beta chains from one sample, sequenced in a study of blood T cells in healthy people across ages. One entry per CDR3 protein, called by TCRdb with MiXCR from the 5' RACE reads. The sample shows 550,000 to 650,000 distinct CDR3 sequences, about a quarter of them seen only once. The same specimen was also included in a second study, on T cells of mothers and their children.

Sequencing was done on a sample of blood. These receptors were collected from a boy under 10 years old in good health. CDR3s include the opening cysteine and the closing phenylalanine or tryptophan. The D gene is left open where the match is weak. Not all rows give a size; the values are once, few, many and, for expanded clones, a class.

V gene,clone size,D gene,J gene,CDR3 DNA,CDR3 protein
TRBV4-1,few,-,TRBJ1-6,TGCGCCAGCAGCCAAGATCAGGCAGGGATTAATTCACCCCTCCACTTT,CASSQDQAGINSPLHF
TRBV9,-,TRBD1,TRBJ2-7,TGTGCCAGCAGCGTAGGGGACAGAGTCGGAGATCAGTACTTC,CASSVGDRVGDQYF
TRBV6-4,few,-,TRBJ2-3,TGTGCCAGCAGCCGGACTGGCGGGGCCTCATCAGATACGCAGTATTTT,CASSRTGGASSDTQYF
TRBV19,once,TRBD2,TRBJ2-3,TGTGCCAGTAGCCCCTTTACAGCGGGAGGCACAGATACGCAGTATTTT,CASSPFTAGGTDTQYF
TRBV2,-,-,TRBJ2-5,TGTGCCAGCGGACGACAGAGTGAGACCCAGTACTTC,CASGRQSETQYF
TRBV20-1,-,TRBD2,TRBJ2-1,TGCAGTGCTAGACGGACTAGCGGGGGGGCAGAGCAGTTCTTC,CSARRTSGGAEQFF
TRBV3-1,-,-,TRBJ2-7,TGTGCCAGCAGCCACCAGGGCTACGAGCAGTACTTC,CASSHQGYEQYF
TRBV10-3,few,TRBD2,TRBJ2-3,TGTGCCATCACGGCTAGCGGCCCCACAGATACGCAGTATTTT,CAITASGPTDTQYF
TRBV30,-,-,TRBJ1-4,TGTGCCTGGAGTGTCGGGACTTCGAATGAAAAACTGTTTTTT,CAWSVGTSNEKLFF
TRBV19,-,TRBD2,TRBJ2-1,TGTGCCAGTAGTATAGCGCGGGAGAGCAGGGATGAGCAGTTCTTC,CASSIARESRDEQFF
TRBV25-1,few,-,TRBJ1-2,TGTGCCAGCAGTGATGGGGGATTGGCCTATGGCTACACCTTC,CASSDGGLAYGYTF
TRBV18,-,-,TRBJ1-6,TGTGCCAGCTCACCACCGACAGGCCCACCCCTCCACTTT,CASSPPTGPPLHF
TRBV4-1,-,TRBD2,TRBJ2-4,TGCGCCAGCAGCCAAATGTTAGCGGGGGGGGTAGCCAAAAACATTCAGTACTTC,CASSQMLAGGVAKNIQYF
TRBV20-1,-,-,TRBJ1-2,TGCAGTGCTGGCCAGCCGGGGATCTATGGCTACACCTTC,CSAGQPGIYGYTF
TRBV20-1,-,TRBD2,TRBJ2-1,TGCAGTGCTAGAGTATCCAGCGGGATCCCCTCCTACAATGAGCAGTTCTTC,CSARVSSGIPSYNEQFF
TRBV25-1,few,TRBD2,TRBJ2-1,TGTGCCAGCAGTGAAGTTGGGTCTAGCGGGATCCATGAGCAGTTCTTC,CASSEVGSSGIHEQFF
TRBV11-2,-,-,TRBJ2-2,TGTGCCAGCAGGGTAATTAACACCGGGGAGCTGTTTTTT,CASRVINTGELFF
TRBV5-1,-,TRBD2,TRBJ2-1,TGCGCCAGCAGCGCGTATAGCGGGGGAGGCAATGAGCAGTTCTTC,CASSAYSGGGNEQFF
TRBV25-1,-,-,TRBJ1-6,TGTGCCAGCAGTTGGGGTTATAATTCACCCCTCCACTTT,CASSWGYNSPLHF